Listed below are T cell receptor beta chains from one sample, sequenced in a study of neurological immune-mediated disorders. TCRdb called the 5' RACE reads again in MiXCR, with one record for every CDR3 protein. The sample has tens of thousands of distinct CDR3 sequences; 12% to 15% are singletons. Sequenced input: PBMCs. These receptor sequences come from a female donor with HTLV-1-associated myelopathy (HAM/TSP). Each CDR3 is given with its conserved first and last residue. D genes are given only for firm matches. Clone sizes are given selectively: once, few, many, or a class where the clone is expanded.

>TRBJ1-5|TRBD1|many|TRBV5-5
TGTGCCAGCAGCTTGGGAAGACAGGGTAGCAATCAGCCCCAGCATTTT
CASSLGRQGSNQPQHF
>TRBJ2-1|-|many|TRBV7-2
TGTGCCAGCAGAGGGGGGACCTCCTACAATGAGCAGTTCTTC
CASRGGTSYNEQFF
>TRBJ1-4|-|many|TRBV20-1
TGCAGTGCCATTGGCGGGTCTGGTAGGCTGTTTTTT
CSAIGGSGRLFF
>TRBJ2-2|-|many|TRBV7-2
TGTGCCAGCAGCTTAGGAGGCAGTAACACCGGGGAGCTGTTTTTT
CASSLGGSNTGELFF
>TRBJ2-1|TRBD2|many|TRBV6-6
TGTGCCAGCAGTTACGCGGGGGGACCTTACAATGAGCAGTTCTTC
CASSYAGGPYNEQFF
>TRBJ2-3|TRBD1|-|TRBV5-6
TGTGCCAGCAGCGAAGGGACAGGGGGGCGAGATACGCAGTATTTT
CASSEGTGGRDTQYF
>TRBJ2-5|-|many|TRBV5-1
TGCGCCAGCAGCCCCACGAACCAAGAGACCCAGTACTTC
CASSPTNQETQYF
>TRBJ1-1|-|few|TRBV3-1
TGTGCCAGCAGCCACTATGTCGAGAACACTGAAGCTTTCTTT
CASSHYVENTEAFF
>TRBJ2-3|TRBD1|many|TRBV6-1
TGTGCCGGCACCGGGACAGGAAGAGATACGCAGTATTTT
CAGTGTGRDTQYF
>TRBJ1-1|TRBD1|many|TRBV27
TGTGCCAGCAGTCCCTGGACAGGGGAGGACACTGAAGCTTTCTTT
CASSPWTGEDTEAFF
>TRBJ2-1|TRBD2|many|TRBV12-3/TRBV12-4
TGTGCCAGCAGTCCTAGCGGGGGGGCGGGGAATGAGCAGTTCTTC
CASSPSGGAGNEQFF
>TRBJ2-7|TRBD1|many|TRBV20-1
TGCAGTGCCTCCGGGACAGGGCTCTACGAGCAGTACTTC
CSASGTGLYEQYF
>TRBJ2-3|-|many|TRBV9
TGTGCCAGCAGCGTAGGGGCTAGCGACACAGATACGCAGTATTTT
CASSVGASDTDTQYF
>TRBJ2-2|-|many|TRBV7-2
TGTGCCAGCAGCTTAGGCAGGAGGGAGCTGTTTTTT
CASSLGRRELFF
>TRBJ2-1|-|many|TRBV20-1
TGCAGTGCTAGGGGTGGGAGGTCCTACAATGAGCAGTTCTTC
CSARGGRSYNEQFF
>TRBJ2-2|-|few|TRBV7-8
TGTGCCAGCAGCTTAGTGCTCGGTCGGGGAACCGGGGAGCTGTTTTTT
CASSLVLGRGTGELFF
>TRBJ2-7|TRBD1|-|TRBV6-5
TGTGCCAGCAGTTACTCAGGGGGCCAGGGTTTACGCTACGAGCAGTACTTC
CASSYSGGQGLRYEQYF
>TRBJ2-3|TRBD2|many|TRBV20-1
TGCAGTGCAACGGCCCGGGGGGGGGCCAGGGATACGCAGTATTTT
CSATARGGARDTQYF